This is a list of T cell receptor beta chains from one sample in a study of T cell responses to AZD1222 COVID-19 vaccine. Sequencing used immunoSEQ multiplex PCR; TCRdb keeps in-frame clones, though not all of them. The sample has about 90,000 clones; about 88% are singletons. The sample consisted of peripheral blood, taken 28 days after the second AZD1222 dose. The receptors were sampled from an adult who received the AZD1222 COVID-19 vaccine. CDR3s include the opening cysteine and the closing phenylalanine or tryptophan. A D gene is named only where the DNA matches it firmly.

J gene	D gene	V gene	CDR3 protein
TRBJ2-4	NA	TRBV28	CASSDLKNIQYF
TRBJ2-3	NA	TRBV9	CASSVVGEANTDTQYF
TRBJ1-2	TRBD1	TRBV6-5	CASRTGANYGYTF
TRBJ1-1	NA	TRBV7-9	CASSFLDGWAEAFF
TRBJ2-1	NA	TRBV4-2	CASSQDTGSYNEQFF
TRBJ1-1	NA	TRBV6-5	CASRAGYWNTEAFF
TRBJ1-4	TRBD1	TRBV9	CASSAERADRGRGKLFF
TRBJ1-4	NA	TRBV20-1	CSASAGEKLFF
TRBJ1-5	NA	TRBV5-8	CASSLAGVGSNQPQHF
TRBJ2-7	NA	TRBV11-2	CASSLDQSAGEQYF
TRBJ1-2	NA	TRBV25-1	CASSEKPGGYTF
TRBJ1-2	NA	TRBV10-3	CAISEPGQLANYGYTF
TRBJ2-7	NA	TRBV9	CASSATGSVSYEQYF
TRBJ1-4	NA	TRBV3-1/TRBV3-2	CASSQDVVGGQSEKLFF
TRBJ1-1	NA	TRBV6-6	CASRTGSTEAFF
TRBJ2-1	TRBD1	TRBV7-2	CAMGQGAGEQFF
TRBJ2-1	TRBD1	TRBV6-5	CASSWGTGTRNEQFF
TRBJ2-1	TRBD2	TRBV4-1	CASRPLSGGGEQFF
TRBJ2-3	TRBD2	TRBV9	CASSYIGGGKADTQYF